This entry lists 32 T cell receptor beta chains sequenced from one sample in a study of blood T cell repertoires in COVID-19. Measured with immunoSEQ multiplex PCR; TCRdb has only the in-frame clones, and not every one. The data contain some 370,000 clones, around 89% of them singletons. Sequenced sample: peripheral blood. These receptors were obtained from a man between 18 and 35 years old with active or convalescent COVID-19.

CDR3 DNA: TGTGCCAGCAGTTACTCTCAGGCGCTCTATGGCTACACCTTC. Translation gives CASSYSQALYGYTF. The chain carries TRBV6-6 and TRBJ1-2; D ambiguous. Germline CDR1 and CDR2: MNHNY and SVGAGI (reference sequence). The CDR3 runs 14 residues. Trimming took off 0 bases at V and 4 bases at J, with 9 bases between the two ends.

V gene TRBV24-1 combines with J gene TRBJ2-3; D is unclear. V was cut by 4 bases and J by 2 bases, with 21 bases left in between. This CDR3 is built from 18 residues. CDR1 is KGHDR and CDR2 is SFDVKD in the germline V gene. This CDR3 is CATSDPRRDSDTTDTQYF. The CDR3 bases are TGTGCCACCAGTGACCCCCGACGTGATTCCGACACCACAGATACGCAGTATTTT.

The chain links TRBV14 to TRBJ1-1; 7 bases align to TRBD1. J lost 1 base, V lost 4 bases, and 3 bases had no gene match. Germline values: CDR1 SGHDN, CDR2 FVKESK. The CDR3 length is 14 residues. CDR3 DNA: TGTGCCAGCAGCCCCGGGACAGCGAACACTGAAGCTTTCTTT. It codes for CASSPGTANTEAFF.

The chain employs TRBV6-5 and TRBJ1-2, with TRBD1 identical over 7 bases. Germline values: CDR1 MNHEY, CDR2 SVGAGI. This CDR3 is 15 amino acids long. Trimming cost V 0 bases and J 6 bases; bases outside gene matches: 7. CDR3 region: CASSYSFDRENGYTF. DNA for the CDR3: TGTGCCAGCAGTTACTCGTTCGACAGGGAGAATGGCTACACCTTC.

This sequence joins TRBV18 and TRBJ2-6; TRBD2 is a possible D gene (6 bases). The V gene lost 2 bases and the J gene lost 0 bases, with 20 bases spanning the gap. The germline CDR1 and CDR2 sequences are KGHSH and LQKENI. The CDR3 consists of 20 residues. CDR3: CASSPDLSGRGDSGANVLTF. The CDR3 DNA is TGTGCCAGCTCACCAGACCTATCTGGGCGGGGTGACTCTGGGGCCAACGTCCTGACTTTC.

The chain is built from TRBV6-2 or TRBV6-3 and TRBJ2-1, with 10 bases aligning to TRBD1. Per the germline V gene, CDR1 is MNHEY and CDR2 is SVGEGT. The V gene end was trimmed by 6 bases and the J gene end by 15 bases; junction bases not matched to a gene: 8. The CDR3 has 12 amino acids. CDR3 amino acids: CASSLSGQGGFF. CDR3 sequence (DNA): TGTGCCAGCAGCCTCTCCGGACAGGGGGGGTTCTTC.

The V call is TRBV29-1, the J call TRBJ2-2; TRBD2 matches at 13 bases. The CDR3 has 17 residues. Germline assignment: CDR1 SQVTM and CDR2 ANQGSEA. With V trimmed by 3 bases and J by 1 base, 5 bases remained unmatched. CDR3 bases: TGCAGCGTTGAGCCGGGACTAGCGGGGAAGAACACCGGGGAGCTGTTTTTT. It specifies CSVEPGLAGKNTGELFF.

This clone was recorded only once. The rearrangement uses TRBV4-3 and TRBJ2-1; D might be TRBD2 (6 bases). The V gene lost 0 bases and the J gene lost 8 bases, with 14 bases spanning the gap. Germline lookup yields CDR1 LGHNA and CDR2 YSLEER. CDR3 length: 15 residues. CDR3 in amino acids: CASSQDAGSNDEQFF. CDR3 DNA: TGCGCCAGCAGCCAAGACGCCGGGAGTAACGATGAGCAGTTCTTC.

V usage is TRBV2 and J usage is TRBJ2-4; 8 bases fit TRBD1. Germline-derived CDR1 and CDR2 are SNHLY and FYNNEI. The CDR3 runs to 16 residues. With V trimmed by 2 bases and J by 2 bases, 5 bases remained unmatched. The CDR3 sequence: CASSEWQGATKNIQYF. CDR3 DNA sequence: TGTGCCAGCAGTGAATGGCAGGGGGCGACCAAAAACATTCAGTACTTC.

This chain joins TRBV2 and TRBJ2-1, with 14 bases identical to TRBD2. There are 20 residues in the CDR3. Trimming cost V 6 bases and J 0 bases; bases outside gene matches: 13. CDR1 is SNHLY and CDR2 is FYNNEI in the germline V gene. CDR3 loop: CASSKGAFGTSGSSYNEQFF. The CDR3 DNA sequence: TGTGCCAGCAGCAAGGGAGCATTCGGGACTAGCGGGAGCTCCTACAATGAGCAGTTCTTC.

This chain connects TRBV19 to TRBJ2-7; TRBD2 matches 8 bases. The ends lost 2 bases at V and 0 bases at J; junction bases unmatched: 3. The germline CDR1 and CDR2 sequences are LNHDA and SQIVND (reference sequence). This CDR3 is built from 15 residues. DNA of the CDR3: TGTGCCAGTAGTATAACGAGCGGGAGCTCCTACGAGCAGTACTTC. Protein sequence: CASSITSGSSYEQYF.

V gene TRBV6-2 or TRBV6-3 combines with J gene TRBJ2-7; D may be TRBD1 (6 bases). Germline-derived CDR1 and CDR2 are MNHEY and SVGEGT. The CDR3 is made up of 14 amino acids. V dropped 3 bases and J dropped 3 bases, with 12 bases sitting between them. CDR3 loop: CASSYFTGSYEQYF. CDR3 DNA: TGTGCCAGCAGTTATTTTACAGGGAGCTACGAGCAGTACTTC.

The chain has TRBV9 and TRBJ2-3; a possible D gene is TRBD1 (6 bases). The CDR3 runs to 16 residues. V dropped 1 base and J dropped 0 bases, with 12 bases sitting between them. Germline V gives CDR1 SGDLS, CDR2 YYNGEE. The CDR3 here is CASSVPRDISTDTQYF. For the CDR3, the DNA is TGTGCCAGCAGCGTACCCCGGGACATAAGCACAGATACGCAGTATTTT.

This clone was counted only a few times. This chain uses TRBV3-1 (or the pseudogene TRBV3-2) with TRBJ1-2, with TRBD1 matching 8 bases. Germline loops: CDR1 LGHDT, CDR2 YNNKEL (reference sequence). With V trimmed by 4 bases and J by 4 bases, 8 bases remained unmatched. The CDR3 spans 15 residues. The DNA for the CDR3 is TGTGCCAGCAGCCCGACAGGGGCTCGACGCTATGGCTACACCTTC. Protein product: CASSPTGARRYGYTF.

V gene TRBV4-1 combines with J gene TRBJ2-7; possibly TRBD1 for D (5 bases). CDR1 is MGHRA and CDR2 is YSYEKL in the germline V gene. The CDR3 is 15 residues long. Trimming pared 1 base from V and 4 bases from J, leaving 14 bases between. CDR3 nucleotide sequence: TGCGCCAGCAGCCAAGTTCCACCTGACAGTTACGAGCAGTACTTC. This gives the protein CASSQVPPDSYEQYF.

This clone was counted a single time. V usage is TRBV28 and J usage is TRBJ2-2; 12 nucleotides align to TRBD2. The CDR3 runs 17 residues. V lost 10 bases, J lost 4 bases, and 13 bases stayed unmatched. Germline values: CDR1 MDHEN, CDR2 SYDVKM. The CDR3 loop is CATQYWTSGVGTGELFF. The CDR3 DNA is TGTGCCACCCAATATTGGACTAGCGGGGTCGGCACCGGGGAGCTGTTTTTT.

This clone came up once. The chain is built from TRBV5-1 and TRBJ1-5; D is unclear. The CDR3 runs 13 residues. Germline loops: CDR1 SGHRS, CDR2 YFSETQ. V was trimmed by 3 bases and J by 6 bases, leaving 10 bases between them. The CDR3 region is CASSSAPGQPQHF. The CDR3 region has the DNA TGCGCCAGCAGCTCAGCCCCGGGTCAGCCCCAGCATTTT.

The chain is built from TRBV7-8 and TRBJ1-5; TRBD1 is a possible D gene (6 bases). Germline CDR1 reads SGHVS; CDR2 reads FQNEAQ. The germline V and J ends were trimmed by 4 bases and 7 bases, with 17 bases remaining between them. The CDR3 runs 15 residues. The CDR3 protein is CASSSSQGLGQPQHF. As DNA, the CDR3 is TGTGCCAGCAGCTCCTCTCAGGGGTTAGGGCAGCCCCAGCATTTT. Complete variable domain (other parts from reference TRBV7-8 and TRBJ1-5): GAGVSQSPRYKVAKRGQDVALRCDPISGHVSLFWYQQALGQGPEFLTYFQNEAQLDKSGLPSDRFFAERPEGSVSTLKIQRTQQEDSAVYLCASSSSQGLGQPQHFGDGTRLSIL.

The DNA for the CDR3 is TGTGCCAGCACCCGGTGGGAGCGGCGTTGGACCGGGGAGCTGTTTTTT. It translates to CASTRWERRWTGELFF. The gene calls are TRBV28 and TRBJ2-2; tentatively, D is TRBD2 (5 bases). Germline loops: CDR1 MDHEN, CDR2 SYDVKM. This CDR3 region has 16 residues. Between the trimmed V and J ends, which lost 7 bases and 5 bases, there was a span of 20 bases.

This CDR3 is CATSRDPGLAGYNEQFF. CDR3 coding DNA: TGTGCCACCAGCAGAGACCCAGGACTAGCGGGTTACAATGAGCAGTTCTTC. The chain couples TRBV15 to TRBJ2-1, with TRBD2 identical over 11 bases. This CDR3 is 17 amino acids long. The junction had 5 bases not matched to a gene; V was cut back by 0 bases and J by 4 bases. Looked up from germline, CDR1 is LNHNV and CDR2 is YYDKDF (reference sequence).

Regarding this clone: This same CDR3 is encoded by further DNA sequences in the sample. Here the CDR3 reads CASSSISYEQYF. CDR3 nucleotide sequence: TGTGCCAGCAGCTCAATCTCCTACGAGCAGTACTTC. This sequence joins TRBV7-9 and TRBJ2-7; D gene unclear. The CDR3 is 12 amino acids. Germline values: CDR1 SEHNR, CDR2 FQNEAQ (reference sequence). The V gene lost 4 bases and the J gene lost 0 bases, with 4 bases spanning the gap.

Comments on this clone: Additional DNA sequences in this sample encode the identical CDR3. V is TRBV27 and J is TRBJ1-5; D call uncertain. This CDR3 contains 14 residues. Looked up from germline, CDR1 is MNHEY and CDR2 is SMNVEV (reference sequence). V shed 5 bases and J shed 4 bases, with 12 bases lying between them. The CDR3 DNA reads TGTGCCAGCAGTCTCGGACTGGGAAATCAGCCCCAGCATTTT. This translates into CASSLGLGNQPQHF.

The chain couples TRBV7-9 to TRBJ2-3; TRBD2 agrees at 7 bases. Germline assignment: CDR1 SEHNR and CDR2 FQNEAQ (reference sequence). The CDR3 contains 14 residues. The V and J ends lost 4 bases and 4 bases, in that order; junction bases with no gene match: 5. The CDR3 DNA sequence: TGTGCCAGCAGCTACCCGACTAGCTCAGATACGCAGTATTTT. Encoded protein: CASSYPTSSDTQYF.

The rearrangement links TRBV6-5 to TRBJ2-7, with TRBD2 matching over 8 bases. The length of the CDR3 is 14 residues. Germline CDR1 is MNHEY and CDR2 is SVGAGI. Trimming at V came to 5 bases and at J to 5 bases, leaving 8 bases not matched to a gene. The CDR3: CASSTLGLEHEQYF. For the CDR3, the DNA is TGTGCCAGCAGTACCCTGGGACTAGAACACGAGCAGTACTTC.

CDR3 sequence: CASRETSGSTTDTQYF. CDR3 sequence (DNA): TGTGCCAGCAGGGAGACTAGCGGGAGTACTACAGATACGCAGTATTTT. The rearrangement links TRBV2 to TRBJ2-3, with 12 nucleotides matching TRBD2. Germline V CDR1 and CDR2: SNHLY, FYNNEI. The length of the CDR3 is 16 residues. Trimming removed 6 bases from V and 3 bases from J; junction bases left unmatched: 7. Full variable domain (remainder filled in from reference TRBV2 and TRBJ2-3): EPEVTQTPSHQVTQMGQEVILRCVPISNHLYFYWYRQILGQKVEFLVSFYNNEISEKSEIFDDQFSVERPDGSNFTLKIRSTKLEDSAMYFCASRETSGSTTDTQYFGPGTRLTVL.

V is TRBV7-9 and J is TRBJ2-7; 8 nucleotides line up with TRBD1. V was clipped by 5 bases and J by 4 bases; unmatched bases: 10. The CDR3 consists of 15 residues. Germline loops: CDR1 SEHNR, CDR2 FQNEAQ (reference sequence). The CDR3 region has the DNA TGTGCCAGCAGCCACCACAGGGGGTTTTTTTACGAGCAGTACTTC. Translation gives CASSHHRGFFYEQYF. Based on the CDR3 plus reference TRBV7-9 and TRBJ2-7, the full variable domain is DTGVSQNPRHKITKRGQNVTFRCDPISEHNRLYWYRQTLGQGPEFLTYFQNEAQLEKSRLLSDRFSAERPKGSFSTLEIQRTEQGDSAMYLCASSHHRGFFYEQYFGPGTRLTVT.

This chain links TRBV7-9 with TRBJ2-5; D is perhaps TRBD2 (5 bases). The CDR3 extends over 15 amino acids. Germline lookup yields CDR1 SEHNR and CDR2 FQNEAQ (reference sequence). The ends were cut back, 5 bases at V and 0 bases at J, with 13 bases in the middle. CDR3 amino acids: CASSPRTGNQETQYF. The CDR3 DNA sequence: TGTGCCAGCAGCCCCCGGACTGGCAACCAAGAGACCCAGTACTTC.

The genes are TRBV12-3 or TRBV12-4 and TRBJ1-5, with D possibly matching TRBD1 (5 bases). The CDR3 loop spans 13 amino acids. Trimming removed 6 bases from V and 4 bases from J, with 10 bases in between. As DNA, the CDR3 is TGTGCCAGCAGATCTAGACAGAATCAGCCCCAGCATTTT. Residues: CASRSRQNQPQHF.

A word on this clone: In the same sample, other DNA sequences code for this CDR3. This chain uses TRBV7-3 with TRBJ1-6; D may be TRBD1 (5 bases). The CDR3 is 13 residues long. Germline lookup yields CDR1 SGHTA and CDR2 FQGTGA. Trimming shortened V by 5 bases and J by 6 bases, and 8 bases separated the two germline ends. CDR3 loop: CASSGGVNSPLHF. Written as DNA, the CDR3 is TGTGCCAGCAGCGGGGGGGTTAATTCACCCCTCCACTTT.

The CDR3 region is CASTSGLLTNEQFF. CDR3 DNA: TGTGCCAGCACCTCGGGACTCCTTACAAATGAGCAGTTCTTC. The chain carries TRBV27 and TRBJ2-1; D might be TRBD2 (6 bases). V was trimmed by 7 bases and J by 7 bases, leaving 17 bases between them. From germline, CDR1 is MNHEY and CDR2 SMNVEV (reference sequence). The CDR3 has 14 residues.

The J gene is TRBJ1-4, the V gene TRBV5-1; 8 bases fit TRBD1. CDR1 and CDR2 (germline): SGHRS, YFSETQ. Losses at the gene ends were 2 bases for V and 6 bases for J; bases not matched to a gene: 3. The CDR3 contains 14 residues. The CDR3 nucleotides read TGCGCCAGCAGCTTACAGGGGGGAGATGAAAAACTGTTTTTT. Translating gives CASSLQGGDEKLFF.

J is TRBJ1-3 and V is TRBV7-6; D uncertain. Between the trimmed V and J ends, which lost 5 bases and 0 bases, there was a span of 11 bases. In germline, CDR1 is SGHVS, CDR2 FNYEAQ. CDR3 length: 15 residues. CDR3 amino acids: CASSRFSSSGNTIYF. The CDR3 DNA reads TGTGCCAGCAGCCGCTTTTCCAGCTCTGGAAACACCATATATTTT.